What follows describes a single T cell receptor beta chain. Its cognate antigen is unknown. This sample is part of a study of CD8+ T cells in alopecia areata. For the study at large: A regimen of oral tofacitinib, 5 to 10 mg twice daily, was given to treated patients. A 6-month off-drug phase came after tofacitinib, which had lasted 6 to 18 months.

V lost 4 bases, J lost 1 base, and 10 bases lay in between. This CDR3 contains 13 residues. Germline V gene data show CDR1 as GTSNPN and CDR2 as SVGIG (reference sequence). Findings and caveats of the study: Clonality in lesional scalp, especially alopecia totalis/universalis, exceeded that of normal scalp.

Alopecia areata patients provided lesional scalp punch biopsies and peripheral blood, both collected for the study. RNA was isolated and reverse transcribed to cDNA, the sequencing template. The protocol was immunoSEQ multiplex PCR, while the TCRdb copy is restricted to in-frame clones and leaves out a portion. Counted here are approximately 65,000 clones, approximately 46% occurring once; the ten biggest clones make up roughly 15%. This sequence originates from a human donor with alopecia areata. This specimen was CD8+ T cells sorted from blood, taken at week 0. The V and J genes are TRBV30 and TRBJ1-2; D is undetermined. The CDR3 nucleotides are TGTGCCTGGACGGAGGCCCTTAACTATGGCTACACCTTC. Residues: CAWTEALNYGYTF.